This T cell receptor (beta chain) was sequenced in a study of neurological immune-mediated disorders (dated by TCRdb to about 2019). Looking at the study overall: Of the approximately 34 multiple sclerosis patients, approximately 30 had relapsing-remitting MS and 3 had secondary progressive MS. The study compared peripheral blood TCR-beta repertoires of HTLV-I-associated myelopathy (HAM/TSP) patients, multiple sclerosis patients and healthy controls using UMI-based sequencing. Alongside PBMC samples, the set of about 100 TCR-beta libraries contained longitudinal samples, technical triplicates, and paired CD4+ and CD8+ T-cell subsets that had been sorted. Longitudinal HAM/TSP donors and healthy donors each had 3 time-points at intervals of about 3-45 months. The cohort comprised 60 to 75 subjects: around 15 HAM/TSP patients, 35 or so multiple sclerosis patients and approximately 20 healthy controls. The full study reports these points: Expanded clones from different subjects shared no identical CDR3 amino acid sequences, which suggests that TCR-beta repertoires were private in all groups. TCR clonal expansion was greatest in HAM/TSP patients and smallest in MS patients, who ranked below even healthy controls. No clinical or MRI features were associated with the MS cluster, and the authors said that larger cohorts are needed. In a phylogenetic analysis, the repertoires of 18 out of 34 MS patients fell into a single cluster of related CDR3 sequences, pointing to a possible signature at the repertoire level.

The meaning of the sample's time point label: longitudinal time-point 1 (baseline). Libraries from unsorted PBMCs were made from 2 million PBMCs kept in RNAlater at -80 degrees C until RNA extraction. Multiple sclerosis patients were enrolled in a US clinical protocol evaluating disease progression by magnetic resonance imaging. PBMCs were separated from peripheral blood using Ficoll-Hypaque density gradient centrifugation and then cryopreserved in liquid nitrogen. This clonotype was seen at least ten times. Its antigen is currently not known. Base qualities were left out, and no much larger clone turns up one base away. V and J lose 2 bases and 5 bases, and a span of 10 bases separates them. The CDR3 numbers 13 residues from cysteine through phenylalanine. Kept here is only the CDR3 DNA, which spans 39 bases and is read in frame from base 1. CDR1 and CDR2 were assigned from the germline V gene as SGHDT and YYEEEE.

cDNA was synthesized by template-switch 5'RACE using a primer with a 10-nucleotide random unique molecular identifier that tagged each TCR transcript. Over 170 million TCR-beta sequences, covering 15-18 subjects, were produced in each sequencing run. Total RNA was extracted with the RNeasy kit. The KAPA Real-time Library Amplification kit was used to amplify TCR-beta VDJ regions with primers targeting the TCR constant region and the 5'RACE anchor. A first PCR added sample indexes and Illumina adaptors, after which a second PCR increased the library yield. The roughly 650 bp TCR product was size-selected on a 2% E-gel SizeSelection system after Ampure bead purification. Before pooling, library quality was checked on a Bioanalyzer, concentration was measured with Qubit, and libraries were quantified with the Kapa Library Quantification kit. An Illumina HiSeq 2500 sequenced the libraries paired-end 2 x 150 bp. To increase sequence diversity, about 25-31% phiX was spiked into each library pool. In the paper's pipeline: The quality-filtered reads were processed with the UMI-based MiGEC pipeline, whose error correction step removed more than 75% of the raw TCR sequences. VDJ genes were aligned to IMGT germline references, and clonotypes were defined by unique CDR3 amino acid sequence plus V-J genes. Clonal expansion, Shannon diversity and CDR3 relatedness were evaluated with VDJtools (CalcPairwiseDistances, ClusterSamples), while phylogenetic trees were built in CLCbio workbench. Using coefficient-of-variation modelling across technical triplicates, the study counted a clone as expanded if it had at least 8 unique UMIs. Through fastp at Q25 and MiXCR, TCRdb rebuilt clones from the public reads, retaining in-frame beta chains. Records with the same CDR3 protein are collapsed into one entry carrying the most frequent genes and DNA. The V and J calls and clone size are TCRdb's, not the authors'. Within this sample are about 40,000 distinct CDR3 sequences, with under 4% of them counted one time only. The ten largest clonotypes hold around 7.7% of the sample.

The specimen was PBMCs. The chain was built from TRBV5-6 and TRBJ2-5; no D gene is confidently identified. This TCR came from a woman aged 60-70 years with multiple sclerosis. CDR3 protein: CASSLGSVETQYF. The sequenced DNA is TGTGCCAGCAGCTTAGGCAGCGTTGAGACCCAGTACTTC. Where the CDR3 stops, the reference TRBV5-6 and TRBJ2-5 genes take over; the full variable domain is DAGVTQSPTHLIKTRGQQVTLRCSPKSGHDTVSWYQQALGQGPQFIFQYYEEEERQRGNFPDRFSGHQFPNYSSELNVNALLLGDSALYLCASSLGSVETQYFGPGTRLLVL.